This T cell receptor (beta chain) was sequenced during a study of cytomegalovirus exposure and HLA in healthy donors. Study overall: The same platform was used for the roughly 110 validation repertoires as for the approximately 610 first-cohort repertoires, as reported in a later analysis.

As regards this clone: Its antigen is not identified.

CDR1 SGHTA and CDR2 FQGNSA come from the germline V gene. The CDR3 loop spans 12 amino acids. Between the trimmed V and J ends, which lost 5 bases and 2 bases, there was a span of 6 bases. Study findings and constraints: Some TCR beta chains (164 of them) were listed as cytomegalovirus-associated. Specificity for CMV antigens was confirmed in vitro for a few of the CMV-associated chains.

Assay used: immunoSEQ multiplex PCR; TCRdb lists only in-frame clones, some missing. The sample carries 300,000 to 400,000 clones, approximately 88% recorded once. Sequences were obtained from PBMCs. The chain has TRBV7-2 and TRBJ2-5; D unclear. The sequence derives from a man younger than 40 in good health and CMV-seronegative. The CDR3 spells CASSPYQETQYF. CDR3 DNA sequence: TGTGCCAGCAGCCCGTATCAAGAGACCCAGTACTTC.